Only a few counts were recorded for the clone carrying this T cell receptor beta chain. This specimen comes from a study of patients and donors after allogeneic stem cell transplantation. Trimming removed 5 bases from V and 2 bases from J; junction bases left unmatched: 11. The germline V gene has CDR1 DFQATT and CDR2 SNEGSKA (reference sequence). The CDR3 consists of 15 residues. TCRdb re-derived calls from the RT-PCR reads in MiXCR, one entry per CDR3 protein. The sample records approximately 200,000 distinct CDR3 sequences, around 14% being singletons. The receptor's source is a human donor who was either an allogeneic HSCT recipient or a stem cell or donor lymphocyte infusion donor (not recorded which). It is not recorded whose cells these are; they may come from a transplant donor. The sample taken for sequencing was blood, either unsorted or a sorted T cell fraction (not recorded which). This chain connects TRBV20-1 to TRBJ1-1; 7 bases align to TRBD1. The CDR3 loop is CSAPGGTAKNTEAFF. In nucleotides, the CDR3 is TGCAGTGCTCCCGGGGGGACAGCTAAAAACACTGAAGCTTTCTTT.